Listed here are 30 T cell receptor beta chains from one sample, sequenced in a study of shared clonotypes between healthy human individuals. Produced via immunoSEQ multiplex PCR; TCRdb's table is partial and in-frame only. The repertoire holds about 2.4 million clones, with over 85% as singletons. Sequenced material: naive CD4+ T cells from PBMCs. Documented subset: CD45RA+ positively selected. Source of these receptors: a man between 18 and 29 years old in good health. Some clones in this sample may be carry-over from other donors' samples.

The chain is built from TRBV15 and TRBJ2-7; TRBD1 or TRBD2 may be the D gene (5 bases each). The length of the CDR3 is 16 residues. Germline assignment: CDR1 LNHNV and CDR2 YYDKDF (reference sequence). The V and J ends lost 0 bases and 6 bases respectively, with 18 bases between them. The CDR3 sequence is CATSRDPTLTGLEQYF. The CDR3 region has the DNA TGTGCCACCAGCAGAGATCCGACTCTGACGGGGCTCGAGCAGTACTTC.

The genes are TRBV5-4 and TRBJ1-2; possible D gene TRBD1, 5 bases. The V end lost 6 bases, the J end lost 5 bases, and 17 bases lay between the germline ends. Germline V gene lookup returns CDR1 SGHNT and CDR2 YYREEE (reference sequence). The CDR3 covers 14 residues. CDR3 nucleotides: TGTGCCAGCACCCGGGGGGACGGTGGATATGGCTACACCTTC. Translating gives CASTRGDGGYGYTF.

J is TRBJ1-3 and V is TRBV9; D uncertain. The CDR3 is 17 amino acids. The ends were cut back, 0 bases at V and 3 bases at J, with 16 bases in the middle. Germline V CDR1 and CDR2: SGDLS, YYNGEE. The CDR3 region is CASSVGAAHGVGNTIYF. The CDR3 region has the DNA TGTGCCAGCAGCGTAGGCGCCGCTCACGGGGTTGGAAACACCATATATTTT.

V usage is TRBV28 and J usage is TRBJ1-5, with D unclear. The CDR3 extends over 16 amino acids. Trimming took off 5 bases at V and 1 base at J, with 15 bases between the two ends. Germline loops: CDR1 MDHEN, CDR2 SYDVKM. The CDR3 reads CASSVTWGRSNQPQHF. The CDR3 nucleotides are TGTGCCAGCAGTGTAACTTGGGGTAGGAGCAATCAGCCCCAGCATTTT.

A remark on this clone: The same CDR3 also results from other DNA sequences found in this sample. V is TRBV18 and J is TRBJ2-3; 9 bases match TRBD2. The V gene end was trimmed by 2 bases and the J gene end by 2 bases; junction bases not matched to a gene: 2. This CDR3 has 15 amino acids. CDR1 and CDR2 (germline): KGHSH, LQKENI. The CDR3 DNA reads TGTGCCAGCTCACCAGCGGGAGGGTCCACAGATACGCAGTATTTT. Its translation: CASSPAGGSTDTQYF.

The chain couples TRBV7-3 to TRBJ1-1, with TRBD1 as a possible D gene (6 bases). Trimming pared 3 bases from V and 5 bases from J, leaving 16 bases between. Germline assignment: CDR1 SGHTA and CDR2 FQGTGA. This CDR3 has 15 residues. The CDR3 DNA reads as TGTGCCAGCAGCTTTTACAGGGTGAGAGAAACTGAAGCTTTCTTT. Its translation is CASSFYRVRETEAFF.

The CDR3: CASSLLQGRGYTF. CDR3 DNA sequence: TGTGCCAGCAGCTTACTACAGGGTCGTGGCTACACCTTC. The chain couples TRBV7-2 to TRBJ1-2; D may be TRBD1 (6 bases). Germline V gene lookup returns CDR1 SGHTA and CDR2 FQGNSA. The CDR3 extends over 13 amino acids. Deletions cut 2 bases from V and 7 bases from J, with 11 bases between.

V usage is TRBV4-1 and J usage is TRBJ1-2; D might be TRBD1 (5 bases). V lost 2 bases to trimming and J lost 8 bases, with 18 bases between them. Germline-derived CDR1 and CDR2 are MGHRA and YSYEKL. There are 15 residues in the CDR3. The CDR3 DNA is TGCGCCAGCAGCCAATCTAGGGGACGGGGCGAGGGCTACACCTTC. It is translated as CASSQSRGRGEGYTF.

This clone was detected once. V and J are TRBV6-1 and TRBJ2-1; TRBD2 aligns across 10 bases. The CDR3 length is 18 residues. With 0 bases clipped from V and 9 bases from J, the junction kept 14 bases outside the gene matches. Germline assignment: CDR1 MNHNS and CDR2 SASEGT. CDR3 residues: CASSEAVRSSGSPSEQFF. The DNA for the CDR3 is TGTGCCAGCAGTGAAGCCGTAAGATCTAGCGGGAGTCCTTCTGAGCAGTTCTTC.

The V call is TRBV7-9, the J call TRBJ1-4; D unclear. This CDR3 region has 12 residues. The germline V and J ends were trimmed by 3 bases and 8 bases, with 7 bases remaining between them. CDR1 is SEHNR, CDR2 FQNEAQ, per germline (reference sequence). The CDR3 spells CASSFGIEKLFF. For the CDR3, the DNA is TGTGCCAGCAGCTTCGGAATCGAAAAACTGTTTTTT.

V usage is TRBV19 and J usage is TRBJ1-5; 7 bases are a match to TRBD1. V was clipped by 7 bases and J by 11 bases; unmatched bases: 17. Per the germline V gene, CDR1 is LNHDA and CDR2 is SQIVND (reference sequence). The CDR3 has 15 residues. This chain's CDR3 is CASTSIGDSPASQHF. The CDR3 nucleotides are TGTGCCAGTACCTCCATCGGGGACAGTCCTGCGTCCCAGCATTTT.

This chain uses TRBV19 with TRBJ2-2; D is unclear. The CDR3 has 14 amino acids. Germline V lookup: CDR1 LNHDA, CDR2 SQIVND (reference sequence). Trimming pared 3 bases from V and 5 bases from J, leaving 10 bases between. CDR3 nucleotides: TGTGCCAGTAGTATGTACAGCCCGACCGGGGAGCTGTTTTTT. Protein: CASSMYSPTGELFF.

The chain has TRBV29-1 and TRBJ1-3; D call uncertain. Germline loops: CDR1 SQVTM, CDR2 ANQGSEA. The CDR3 runs 14 residues. Deletions cut 4 bases from V and 6 bases from J, with 16 bases between. As DNA, the CDR3 is TGCAGCGTTGGGGGAAGCTACTCACCAAACACCATATATTTT. This translates into CSVGGSYSPNTIYF.

The chain combines TRBV4-1 with TRBJ1-2; 7 positions agree with TRBD1. V was pared by 2 bases and J by 2 bases, with 5 bases of the junction left unmatched. Germline CDR1 reads MGHRA; CDR2 reads YSYEKL. This CDR3 comprises 15 residues. CDR3 residues: CASSQPLTGNYGYTF. The CDR3 DNA sequence: TGCGCCAGCAGCCAACCACTGACAGGGAACTATGGCTACACCTTC.

With regard to this clone: Within the sample, other DNA sequences also encode this same CDR3. The chain combines TRBV5-4 with TRBJ2-7, with 7 bases matching TRBD2. V lost 0 bases to trimming and J lost 1 base; unmatched junction nucleotides: 4. This CDR3 region has 15 residues. CDR1 and CDR2 from the germline V gene are SGHNT and YYREEE (reference sequence). In nucleotides, the CDR3 is TGTGCCAGCAGCTTGGGTGGCGGGAGTTCCTACGAGCAGTACTTC. Protein sequence: CASSLGGGSSYEQYF.

As concerns this clone: This specimen includes other DNA sequences encoding the same CDR3. This chain links TRBV7-9 with TRBJ1-4; weak D call: TRBD1 (5 bases). Trimming shortened V by 1 base and J by 5 bases, and 8 bases separated the two germline ends. The CDR3 extends over 14 amino acids. Per the germline V gene, CDR1 is SEHNR and CDR2 is FQNEAQ (reference sequence). The CDR3 protein is CASSLGQPNEKLFF. The CDR3 nucleotides read TGTGCCAGCAGCTTAGGACAGCCGAATGAAAAACTGTTTTTT.

The V and J genes are TRBV29-1 and TRBJ2-3; no clear D. The CDR3 length is 9 residues. V shed 6 bases and J shed 4 bases, with 2 bases lying between them. Germline CDR1 and CDR2: SQVTM and ANQGSEA. CDR3 DNA sequence: TGCAGCGTGCCAGATACGCAGTATTTT. This encodes CSVPDTQYF.

The J gene is TRBJ2-7, the V gene TRBV7-2; 9 bases match TRBD2. The germline gives CDR1 SGHTA, CDR2 FQGNSA. The J segment lost 0 bases and the V segment lost 3 bases, leaving 3 bases of the junction unmatched. The CDR3 runs 15 residues. In DNA form, the CDR3 reads TGTGCCAGCAGCTTTAGCGGGGGAAGCTCCTACGAGCAGTACTTC. Protein: CASSFSGGSSYEQYF.

The chain joins TRBV7-9 to TRBJ1-4; D is perhaps TRBD1 (6 bases). The CDR3 covers 16 residues. Deletions cut 5 bases from V and 0 bases from J, with 13 bases between. Per the germline V gene, CDR1 is SEHNR and CDR2 is FQNEAQ (reference sequence). The CDR3 DNA reads TGTGCCAGCAGCCAGGACAGAGCCGCAACTAATGAAAAACTGTTTTTT. Encoded protein: CASSQDRAATNEKLFF.

The chain carries TRBV11-3 and TRBJ2-3; no clear D gene. Germline V gene lookup returns CDR1 SGHNT and CDR2 YENEEA. V was cut by 3 bases and J by 4 bases, with 8 bases left in between. CDR3 length equals 13 residues. CDR3 protein: CASSFAHSDTQYF. CDR3 nucleotide sequence: TGTGCCAGCAGCTTCGCGCACTCAGATACGCAGTATTTT.

The CDR3 region is CASSAGLADTDTQYF. The DNA for the CDR3 is TGTGCCAGCAGCGCTGGACTAGCGGACACAGATACGCAGTATTTT. This chain links TRBV4-2 with TRBJ2-3; 10 bases are shared with TRBD2. Germline values: CDR1 LGHNA, CDR2 YNFKEQ. J gave up 2 bases and V 5 bases, and 4 bases lay outside the gene matches. The CDR3 covers 15 residues.

This rearrangement joins TRBV2 to TRBJ2-1; unclear D gene. Germline CDR1 SNHLY, CDR2 FYNNEI. This CDR3 is built from 15 residues. V was pared by 3 bases and J by 2 bases, with 11 bases between. The CDR3 sequence: CASSETAPTYNEQFF. For the CDR3, the DNA is TGTGCCAGCAGTGAGACCGCTCCTACCTACAATGAGCAGTTCTTC. Together with reference TRBV2 and TRBJ2-1, the CDR3 gives the full variable domain: EPEVTQTPSHQVTQMGQEVILRCVPISNHLYFYWYRQILGQKVEFLVSFYNNEISEKSEIFDDQFSVERPDGSNFTLKIRSTKLEDSAMYFCASSETAPTYNEQFFGPGTRLTVL.

The chain links TRBV27 to TRBJ2-6, with D tentatively TRBD1 (5 bases). The V end lost 1 base, the J end lost 1 base, and 11 bases lay between the germline ends. Germline V gives CDR1 MNHEY, CDR2 SMNVEV (reference sequence). This CDR3 is 17 amino acids long. Written as DNA, the CDR3 is TGTGCCAGCAGTTTATTTGCTGGGGCTTCTGGGGCCAACGTCCTGACTTTC. This encodes CASSLFAGASGANVLTF.

This chain uses TRBV25-1 with TRBJ1-3; D remains ambiguous. From germline, CDR1 is MGHDK and CDR2 SYGVNS. The CDR3 length is 13 residues. Trimming pared 5 bases from V and 0 bases from J, leaving 5 bases between. This CDR3 reads CASSPPSGNTIYF. The CDR3 coding sequence is TGTGCCAGCAGTCCCCCCTCTGGAAACACCATATATTTT.

The chain employs TRBV25-1 and TRBJ2-3; weak D call: TRBD2 (5 bases). V shed 5 bases and J shed 5 bases, with 17 bases lying between them. This CDR3 region has 15 residues. The germline gives CDR1 MGHDK, CDR2 SYGVNS. The CDR3 here is CASSRILGGRDTQYF. The CDR3 nucleotides are TGTGCCAGCAGTCGGATCCTAGGAGGCCGAGATACGCAGTATTTT.

The V call is TRBV7-9, the J call TRBJ2-1; D possibly uses TRBD1 or TRBD2 (6 bases each). There are 14 residues in the CDR3. V was clipped by 5 bases and J by 6 bases, with 14 bases between them. The germline V gene encodes CDR1 SEHNR and CDR2 FQNEAQ (reference sequence). CDR3 in amino acids: CASSPGGSLNEQFF. The CDR3 DNA reads as TGTGCCAGCAGCCCCGGGGGCTCTCTCAATGAGCAGTTCTTC.

The chain has TRBV4-1 and TRBJ2-1; D perhaps matches TRBD2 (5 bases). The CDR3 is made up of 12 amino acids. Trimming took 4 bases from V and 8 from J, leaving 9 bases between them. Per germline, CDR1 MGHRA and CDR2 YSYEKL. DNA of the CDR3: TGCGCCAGCAGCCTAGCGTTGGATGAGCAGTTCTTC. Amino acids: CASSLALDEQFF.

This clone was observed once. The chain recombines TRBV6-5 with TRBJ2-3, with D perhaps matching TRBD1 (5 bases). Trimming shortened V by 5 bases and J by 6 bases, and 15 bases separated the two germline ends. Germline V CDR1 and CDR2: MNHEY, SVGAGI. CDR3 length equals 14 residues. CDR3 bases: TGTGCCAGCAGTGCCAAGAACTCAGGGGATACGCAGTATTTT. Translation gives CASSAKNSGDTQYF.

CDR3 nucleotide sequence: TGTGCCAGCAGTGAATTCAGGGGCCGGGGGACCTACGAGCAGTACTTC. This translates into CASSEFRGRGTYEQYF. The V call is TRBV6-1, the J call TRBJ2-7, with D perhaps being TRBD1 or TRBD2 (6 bases each). This CDR3 is 16 amino acids long. Per the germline V gene, CDR1 is MNHNS and CDR2 is SASEGT. The V and J ends lost 2 bases and 2 bases respectively, with 16 bases between them.

J is TRBJ2-6 and V is TRBV18; 7 bases align to TRBD2. The CDR3 sequence is 17 residues long. V gave up 0 bases and J gave up 3 bases; unmatched junction bases: 5. Looked up from germline, CDR1 is KGHSH and CDR2 is LQKENI. The CDR3 loop reads CASSPPSGVDGANVLTF. For the CDR3, the DNA is TGTGCCAGCTCACCACCGAGCGGGGTTGATGGGGCCAACGTCCTGACTTTC.